This T cell receptor beta chain was obtained from a study of tumor-infiltrating lymphocytes in oesophageal squamous cell carcinoma. From the PCR reads, TCRdb called clonotypes with MiXCR, one entry per CDR3 protein. The sample has 10,000 to 15,000 distinct CDR3 sequences; around 56% are singletons. As regards this clonotype: One end of the junction does not line up with germline, which may come from a read error.

Specimen: esophageal tumor tissue. The receptor comes from a female donor with esophageal squamous cell carcinoma.

This chain's CDR3 is CASSLTRGETQYF. The CDR3 DNA reads TGTGCTAGCAGCTTAACCCGAGGGGAGACCCAGTACTTC. The chain combines TRBV7-7 with TRBJ2-5; D may be TRBD2 (5 bases). Germline CDR1 is SSHAT and CDR2 is FNYEAQ (reference sequence). The CDR3 is made up of 13 amino acids.